This T cell receptor (beta chain) was identified in a study of vaccination and CD4 T cells after COVID-19. For the study at large: Convalescent donors were composed of six males and four females, of whom two were Hispanic.

Note on this clonotype: Its specificity is unknown.

Treatment reported: approximately 11-day PBMC culture with coronavirus spike peptide pools or control peptides (ViraFEST assay). PCR positivity was dated March to December 2020, before US Alpha, Beta and Delta variants. Cultured CD4+ T cell DNA underwent sequencing with the Oncomine TCR Beta short-read assay. Genomic DNA was isolated from cultured CD4+ T cells. TCRdb itself ran the PCR reads through MiXCR, one entry per CDR3 protein. The repertoire includes roughly 13,000 distinct CDR3 sequences, approximately 61% of them detected once, and roughly a fifth sits in the top ten. The clonotype was recovered from a human donor who had recovered from COVID-19. The source material was CD4+ T cells from blood, cultured in vitro.

The CDR3 here is CASRDFGRQGEQYF. DNA for the CDR3: TGTGCCAGCAGGGATTTTGGACGCCAGGGAGAGCAGTACTTC. The gene calls are TRBV6-1 and TRBJ2-7, with a weak D call TRBD1 (5 bases). Germline values: CDR1 MNHNS, CDR2 SASEGT. The CDR3 extends over 14 amino acids. Trimming left V 6 bases short and J 7 bases short, with 19 bases between.